This T cell receptor (beta chain) is drawn from a study of OX40 agonist ivuxolimab in advanced cancers. The wider study: At doses from 0.01 to 10 mg/kg, patients were given intravenous ivuxolimab every 2 weeks. Study results and limitations: Certain nonresponders likewise exhibited a low normalized T-cell clonal expansion. Circulating CD4+ and CD8+ T cells showed clonal expansion by week 6 at 0.1 to 3.0 mg/kg. In general, CD8+ T cells held more expanded clones than CD4+ did, on average.

Sequenced by immunoSEQ multiplex PCR; TCRdb stores in-frame clones only, minus some. The data contain about 77,000 clones, 85% of them singletons. Germline V CDR1 and CDR2: KGHSH, LQKENI. The CDR3 covers 11 residues. V trimming: 3 bases; J trimming: 15 bases; junction bases outside the gene matches: 2. For this clone: Its specificity is not known.

The V gene is TRBV18, the J gene TRBJ2-1; 10 bases align to TRBD1. The receptor comes from an adult with an advanced solid tumor such as melanoma, head and neck, liver or kidney cancer. Material: CD4+ or CD8+ T cells sorted from blood, obtained in a trial of the OX40 agonist ivuxolimab. The CDR3 reads CASSPGTGVFF. CDR3 nucleotide sequence: TGTGCCAGCTCACCCGGGACAGGGGTGTTCTTC.